The 12 T cell receptor beta chains below all came from one sample that was sequenced in a study of T-cell memory formation after mild COVID-19. TCRdb re-analysed the 5' RACE reads in MiXCR, keeping a single row per CDR3 protein. Here the sample spans 250,000 to 300,000 distinct CDR3 sequences, about 17% being singletons. Sequencing input: PBMCs or a T cell subset sorted from them (not recorded which). The receptors originated from a man aged 18 to 30 who had mild COVID-19 (a few samples of this study predate the infection). Cell type and time point are not known.

There are a few counts of this clonotype. The J gene is TRBJ1-2, the V gene TRBV27; a weak D match, TRBD1 (5 bases). The CDR3 contains 17 residues. Germline V gives CDR1 MNHEY, CDR2 SMNVEV (reference sequence). The V end was cut by 4 bases, the J end by 1 base, with 19 bases between. CDR3: CASSSPRPGVGNYGYTF. CDR3 sequence (DNA): TGTGCCAGCAGTTCCCCTCGCCCGGGGGTTGGTAACTATGGCTACACCTTC.

This clonotype was seen a few times. This chain links TRBV6-2 or TRBV6-3 with TRBJ2-4; D could derive from TRBD1 or TRBD2 (6 bases each). V shed 2 bases and J shed 14 bases, with 16 bases lying between them. Germline V gene data show CDR1 as MNHEY and CDR2 as SVGEGT. The length of the CDR3 is 13 residues. DNA for the CDR3: TGTGCCAGCAGTTACGGAGGGGGACAATCGGAGTACTTC. Residues: CASSYGGGQSEYF.

V gene TRBV6-2 or TRBV6-3 combines with J gene TRBJ1-1; TRBD1 might be the D (6 bases). This CDR3 has 13 amino acids. The V gene's germline CDR1 is MNHEY and CDR2 SVGEGT. Deletions cut 2 bases from V and 5 bases from J, with 9 bases between. The CDR3 region is CASSYGGATEAFF. CDR3 in DNA: TGTGCCAGCAGTTACGGGGGGGCGACTGAAGCTTTCTTT.

The rearrangement links TRBV4-1 to TRBJ2-6, with D tentatively TRBD2 (7 bases). CDR1 and CDR2 (germline): MGHRA, YSYEKL. The V end was cut by 0 bases, the J end by 1 base, with 10 bases between. The length of the CDR3 is 17 residues. DNA for the CDR3: TGCGCCAGCAGCCAAGAACAGGGAGGGTCTGGGGCCAACGTCCTGACTTTC. Translation gives CASSQEQGGSGANVLTF.

This clonotype showed up many times. The chain has TRBV7-9 and TRBJ2-5, with TRBD2 identical over 8 bases. CDR1 and CDR2 (germline): SEHNR, FQNEAQ (reference sequence). Unmatched junction bases numbered 5, after V lost 4 bases and J lost 7 bases. CDR3 length: 13 amino acids. The DNA of the CDR3 is TGTGCCAGCAGCTCGGGACTAGAAGGGACCCAGTACTTC. It encodes CASSSGLEGTQYF.

In its sample, this clonotype was seen a few times. The V and J genes are TRBV11-3 and TRBJ2-1, with 7 bases aligning to TRBD2. Germline-derived CDR1 and CDR2 are SGHNT and YENEEA. With V trimmed by 0 bases and J by 2 bases, 10 bases remained unmatched. This CDR3 has 18 residues. The CDR3 sequence is CASSLDQGGSSTYNEQFF. In DNA form, the CDR3 reads TGTGCCAGCAGCTTAGATCAGGGAGGGTCCAGCACCTACAATGAGCAGTTCTTC.

The chain employs TRBV20-1 and TRBJ1-1; D not certain. The CDR3 length is 11 residues. V lost 5 bases and J lost 6, with 10 bases in between. Germline V CDR1 and CDR2: DFQATT, SNEGSKA (reference sequence). The CDR3 region is CSAPLKSEAFF. In DNA form, the CDR3 reads TGCAGTGCTCCCCTTAAGTCTGAAGCTTTCTTT.

The V call is TRBV9, the J call TRBJ1-6; 7 nucleotides align to TRBD1. After removal of 3 bases from V and 0 bases from J, the junction contained 12 bases not matched to a gene. The germline V gene encodes CDR1 SGDLS and CDR2 YYNGEE. The CDR3 totals 19 residues. Here the CDR3 DNA reads TGTGCCAGCAGCGATAACCAGGGGGTAGGAGGCTCCTATAATTCACCCCTCCACTTT. It encodes CASSDNQGVGGSYNSPLHF.

The chain uses TRBV7-2 and TRBJ2-7; 10 bases are shared with TRBD2. The germline V gene encodes CDR1 SGHTA and CDR2 FQGNSA. The V gene end was trimmed by 3 bases and the J gene end by 3 bases; junction bases not matched to a gene: 2. This CDR3 comprises 14 residues. CDR3 coding DNA: TGTGCCAGCAGCTTCTTAGCGGGGGGCTACGAGCAGTACTTC. Protein sequence: CASSFLAGGYEQYF. The whole variable domain, remainder taken from reference TRBV7-2 and TRBJ2-7, is GAGVSQSPSNKVTEKGKDVELRCDPISGHTALYWYRQSLGQGLEFLIYFQGNSAPDKSGLPSDRFSAERTGGSVSTLTIQRTQQEDSAVYLCASSFLAGGYEQYFGPGTRLTVT.

This clonotype showed up just a few times. The rearrangement uses TRBV5-1 and TRBJ1-2; weak D call: TRBD1 (6 bases). The CDR3 covers 15 residues. The germline V gene encodes CDR1 SGHRS and CDR2 YFSETQ. V was pared by 4 bases and J by 3 bases, with 16 bases between. The CDR3 is CASSPEGGTYYGYTF. The CDR3 DNA sequence: TGCGCCAGCAGCCCGGAGGGGGGGACTTACTATGGCTACACCTTC.

J is TRBJ1-6 and V is TRBV12-3 or TRBV12-4; D is possibly TRBD1 (5 bases). The CDR3 consists of 14 residues. V lost 10 bases to trimming and J lost 7 bases, with 17 bases between them. The CDR3 region has the DNA TGTGCCACCCGACACGGGACTCAGAATTCACCCCTCCACTTT. Its protein is CATRHGTQNSPLHF.

V gene TRBV12-3 or TRBV12-4 combines with J gene TRBJ2-6; no definite D call. V dropped 6 bases and J dropped 0 bases, with 9 bases sitting between them. The CDR3 is 15 residues long. CDR3 DNA: TGTGCCAGCAGGCCAGGTTTCTCTGGGGCCAACGTCCTGACTTTC. This gives the protein CASRPGFSGANVLTF.